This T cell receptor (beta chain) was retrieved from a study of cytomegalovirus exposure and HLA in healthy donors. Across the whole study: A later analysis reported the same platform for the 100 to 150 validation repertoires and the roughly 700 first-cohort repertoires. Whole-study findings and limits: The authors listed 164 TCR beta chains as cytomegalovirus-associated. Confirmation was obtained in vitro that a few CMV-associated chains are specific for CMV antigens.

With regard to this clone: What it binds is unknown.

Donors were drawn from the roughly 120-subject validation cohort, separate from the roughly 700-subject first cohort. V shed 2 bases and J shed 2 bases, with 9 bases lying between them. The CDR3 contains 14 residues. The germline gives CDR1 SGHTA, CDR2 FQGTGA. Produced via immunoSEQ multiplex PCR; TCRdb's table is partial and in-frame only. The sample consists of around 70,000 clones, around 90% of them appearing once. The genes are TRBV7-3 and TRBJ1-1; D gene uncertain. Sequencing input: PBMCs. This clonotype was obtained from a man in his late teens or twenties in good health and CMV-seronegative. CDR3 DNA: TGTGCCAGCAGCTTATCACGGGTAAACACTGAAGCTTTCTTT. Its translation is CASSLSRVNTEAFF.